The T cell receptor beta chain under discussion was sequenced for a study of OX40 agonist ivuxolimab in advanced cancers. Study as a whole: The patients' treatment was ivuxolimab, an agonistic anti-OX40 (CD134) antibody. Hepatocellular carcinoma, melanoma, renal cell or head and neck cancer affected the dose-escalation patients.

V was pared by 0 bases and J by 6 bases, with 6 bases between. The CDR3 contains 11 residues. CDR1 and CDR2 from the germline V gene are GTSNPN and SVGIG (reference sequence). Notes on the study in general: Some patients who did not respond also had low normalized T-cell clonal expansion. Antigen specificity remained undetermined for the expanded peripheral T cells.

TCRdb's copy holds only in-frame clones and misses some; the assay was immunoSEQ multiplex PCR. Found here are some 80,000 clones, roughly 80% of them singletons; the top ten hold 0.35% to 0.45%. A remark on this clone: No antigen is known for it.

The rearrangement joins TRBV30 to TRBJ2-7; tentatively, D is TRBD2 (5 bases). This receptor was identified in an adult with an advanced solid tumor such as melanoma, head and neck, liver or kidney cancer. Source: CD4+ or CD8+ T cells sorted from blood, taken in a trial of the OX40 agonist ivuxolimab. The CDR3 spells CAWSVSGEQYF. CDR3 in DNA: TGTGCCTGGAGTGTAAGCGGCGAGCAGTACTTC.